A single sample is the source of the 22 T cell receptor beta chains below, sequenced in a study of shared clonotypes between healthy human individuals (dated by TCRdb to the early 2020s). The library was prepared using the immunoSEQ multiplex PCR assay. TCRdb mirrors the immuneACCESS table, restricted to in-frame sequences. Some clones are absent from its copies; in checked studies, under half trace to an unresolved V gene, and the reason for the others is unknown. A total of about 1.5 million clones appear in this sample, approximately 97% of them only once. The ten largest clones capture more than 0.9% of the sample. The sequenced material came from naive CD4+ T cells sorted from blood. Interpreted using the paper, the cell subset or site label stands for: CD45RA+ positively selected. Receptors were obtained from a man aged 25-40 years in good health.

The chain employs TRBV28 and TRBJ1-4; no clear D. This CDR3 is 15 amino acids long. V lost 5 bases and J 0 bases, leaving 10 bases between the germline ends. Germline V lookup: CDR1 MDHEN, CDR2 SYDVKM. CDR3 coding DNA: TGTGCCAGCAGTCCCGCCGGCACAACTAATGAAAAACTGTTTTTT. This sequence encodes CASSPAGTTNEKLFF.

V usage is TRBV6-5 and J usage is TRBJ2-2, with 8 bases lining up with TRBD2. CDR1 and CDR2 from the germline V gene are MNHEY and SVGAGI. Unmatched junction bases numbered 7, after V lost 4 bases and J lost 6 bases. The CDR3 loop spans 15 amino acids. The CDR3 DNA sequence: TGTGCCAGCAGTTCCTCCGGGGGGGCGGCCGGGGAGCTGTTTTTT. Amino acid sequence: CASSSSGGAAGELFF.

This clone showed up just once. The genes are TRBV29-1 and TRBJ2-1, with 10 bases that match TRBD2. This CDR3 is built from 17 residues. J was trimmed by 6 bases and V by 4 bases; bases with no gene match: 15. Germline CDR1 reads SQVTM; CDR2 reads ANQGSEA. The CDR3 DNA sequence: TGCAGCGTTGGCCTAAGAATAGCGGGAGGTTATAGCAATGAGCAGTTCTTC. Its protein product is CSVGLRIAGGYSNEQFF.

Worth noting for this clone: Other nucleotide sequences from this sample produce the same CDR3. DNA for the CDR3: TGTGCCAGTGCCGCTGCCTCTGGGGCCAACGTCCTGACTTTC. Amino acid sequence: CASAAASGANVLTF. This chain links TRBV5-4 with TRBJ2-6, with unresolved D. Germline assignment: CDR1 SGHNT and CDR2 YYREEE (reference sequence). CDR3 size: 14 residues. Trimming stripped 8 bases from V and 0 bases from J, with 9 bases between.

This chain joins TRBV2 and TRBJ1-5; D may be TRBD1 (5 bases). The CDR3 length is 14 residues. Germline V CDR1 and CDR2: SNHLY, FYNNEI. Trimming stripped 3 bases from V and 5 bases from J, with 11 bases between. The CDR3 loop reads CASSDGTGHQPQHF. In DNA form, the CDR3 reads TGTGCCAGCAGTGACGGGACTGGCCATCAGCCCCAGCATTTT.

The rearrangement uses TRBV5-5 and TRBJ2-2; 8 bases match TRBD1. V was pared by 4 bases and J by 2 bases, with 10 bases of the junction left unmatched. The CDR3 is made up of 17 amino acids. The germline CDR1 and CDR2 sequences are SGHKS and YYEKEE (reference sequence). In nucleotides, the CDR3 is TGTGCCAGCAGCCCGACAGGGGCCCCTAAAAACACCGGGGAGCTGTTTTTT. Residues: CASSPTGAPKNTGELFF.

The chain links TRBV29-1 to TRBJ2-5, with TRBD1 matching over 10 bases. Germline CDR1 reads SQVTM; CDR2 reads ANQGSEA. This CDR3 is built from 12 residues. V trimming: 8 bases; J trimming: 4 bases; junction bases outside the gene matches: 4. The CDR3 is CSLGTGAETQYF. The CDR3 DNA reads as TGCAGCTTGGGGACAGGGGCAGAGACCCAGTACTTC. Drawing the rest from reference TRBV29-1 and TRBJ2-5, the complete variable domain is SAVISQKPSRDICQRGTSLTIQCQVDSQVTMMFWYRQQPGQSLTLIATANQGSEATYESGFVIDKFPISRPNLTFSTLTVSNMSPEDSSIYLCSLGTGAETQYFGPGTRLLVL.

The V call is TRBV9, the J call TRBJ2-1, with 12 bases lining up with TRBD2. Germline lookup yields CDR1 SGDLS and CDR2 YYNGEE. The CDR3 contains 15 residues. V lost 5 bases to trimming and J lost 7 bases; unmatched junction nucleotides: 7. The CDR3 sequence: CASSNLAGGPNEQFF. The DNA for the CDR3 is TGTGCCAGCAGTAACCTAGCGGGAGGGCCTAATGAGCAGTTCTTC. Drawing the rest from reference TRBV9 and TRBJ2-1, the complete variable domain is DSGVTQTPKHLITATGQRVTLRCSPRSGDLSVYWYQQSLDQGLQFLIQYYNGEERAKGNILERFSAQQFPDLHSELNLSSLELGDSALYFCASSNLAGGPNEQFFGPGTRLTVL.

The chain links TRBV28 to TRBJ1-1, with 10 positions matching TRBD1. Germline V gives CDR1 MDHEN, CDR2 SYDVKM. The CDR3 extends over 14 amino acids. With V trimmed by 2 bases and J by 10 bases, 7 bases remained unmatched. CDR3 bases: TGTGCCAGCAGTTTAGGGGACAGGGGCGCGGTAGCTTTCTTT. It encodes CASSLGDRGAVAFF.

The V call is TRBV19, the J call TRBJ2-1, with D hard to call. The CDR3 has 13 residues. Germline-derived CDR1 and CDR2 are LNHDA and SQIVND (reference sequence). Trimming shortened V by 6 bases and J by 0 bases, and 6 bases separated the two germline ends. CDR3 sequence (DNA): TGTGCCAGTAGCCCTCACTCCTACAATGAGCAGTTCTTC. Its protein is CASSPHSYNEQFF.

The count of this clone is one. This chain connects TRBV9 to TRBJ2-1, with D maybe TRBD2 (5 bases). V was pared by 4 bases and J by 1 base, with 21 bases between. Germline loops: CDR1 SGDLS, CDR2 YYNGEE. The CDR3 has 18 amino acids. CDR3 in amino acids: CASSLPLATSRSYNEQFF. The CDR3 DNA sequence: TGTGCCAGCAGCTTACCATTGGCCACTAGTAGATCCTACAATGAGCAGTTCTTC.

This sequence joins TRBV28 and TRBJ2-3, with 12 bases matching TRBD2. The length of the CDR3 is 17 residues. Trimming at V came to 1 base and at J to 5 bases, leaving 7 bases not matched to a gene. Per the germline V gene, CDR1 is MDHEN and CDR2 is SYDVKM. CDR3 DNA sequence: TGTGCCAGCAGTTTATATCGGCTAGCGGGAGGGAGAGATACGCAGTATTTT. Amino acid sequence: CASSLYRLAGGRDTQYF.

The chain is built from TRBV19 and TRBJ1-5, with 8 bases lining up with TRBD1. The V and J ends lost 4 bases and 4 bases, in that order; junction bases with no gene match: 3. Germline CDR1 and CDR2: LNHDA and SQIVND (reference sequence). The CDR3 runs to 14 residues. CDR3: CASSKTGANQPQHF. Here the CDR3 DNA reads TGTGCCAGTAGTAAGACAGGGGCGAATCAGCCCCAGCATTTT.

This sequence joins TRBV15 and TRBJ2-3, with TRBD2 identical over 7 bases. This CDR3 contains 17 residues. The V gene's germline CDR1 is LNHNV and CDR2 YYDKDF (reference sequence). With 0 bases clipped from V and 5 bases from J, the junction kept 11 bases outside the gene matches. The CDR3 region has the DNA TGTGCCACCAGCAGAGAGGTCGGGGGAGGGCCCGGAGATACGCAGTATTTT. Amino acids: CATSREVGGGPGDTQYF.

The rearrangement uses TRBV11-2 and TRBJ2-3; 7 bases match TRBD2. The germline V gene encodes CDR1 SGHAT and CDR2 FQNNGV. The CDR3 contains 14 residues. V lost 3 bases and J lost 3; bases outside the gene matches: 3. The DNA for the CDR3 is TGTGCCAGCAGCTTGACTAGCTTTACAGATACGCAGTATTTT. Amino acids: CASSLTSFTDTQYF.

This clone was detected a few times. The J gene is TRBJ2-2, the V gene TRBV19; 15 bases agree with TRBD2. The germline V gene encodes CDR1 LNHDA and CDR2 SQIVND (reference sequence). The CDR3 is made up of 16 amino acids. V gave up 5 bases and J gave up 6 bases; unmatched junction bases: 4. CDR3 protein: CASSPGLAGGPGELFF. In nucleotides, the CDR3 is TGTGCCAGTAGTCCGGGACTAGCGGGAGGTCCCGGGGAGCTGTTTTTT.

The chain combines TRBV10-1 with TRBJ2-1; no clear D. CDR1 WNHNN and CDR2 SYGVQD come from the germline V gene (reference sequence). The length of the CDR3 is 13 residues. Trimming took 4 bases from V and 5 from J, leaving 9 bases between them. Written as DNA, the CDR3 is TGCGCCAGCAGTGGGCCAGCAAACAATGAGCAGTTCTTC. Translating gives CASSGPANNEQFF.

The genes are TRBV7-9 and TRBJ2-7; D is unresolved. The CDR3 has 12 residues. Per germline, CDR1 SEHNR and CDR2 FQNEAQ (reference sequence). Trimming cost V 5 bases and J 4 bases, with 9 bases left between them. CDR3 amino acids: CASSGWSYEQYF. The CDR3 nucleotides are TGTGCCAGCAGCGGCTGGAGTTACGAGCAGTACTTC. The whole variable domain, remainder taken from reference TRBV7-9 and TRBJ2-7, is DTGVSQNPRHKITKRGQNVTFRCDPISEHNRLYWYRQTLGQGPEFLTYFQNEAQLEKSRLLSDRFSAERPKGSFSTLEIQRTEQGDSAMYLCASSGWSYEQYFGPGTRLTVT.

The V gene is TRBV2, the J gene TRBJ2-3; 7 nucleotides agree with TRBD2. The CDR3 contains 14 residues. V lost 8 bases and J lost 2; bases outside the gene matches: 7. Germline values: CDR1 SNHLY, CDR2 FYNNEI. CDR3 protein: CASPASGITDTQYF. The CDR3, as DNA: TGTGCCAGCCCCGCCAGCGGGATCACAGATACGCAGTATTTT.

This clone was seen only once. The CDR3 sequence is CASSQGTSGHGYTF. The CDR3 DNA reads as TGCGCCAGCAGCCAAGGAACGTCCGGCCATGGCTACACCTTC. The chain links TRBV4-3 to TRBJ1-2; D is unclear. The CDR3 totals 14 residues. CDR1 and CDR2 from the germline V gene are LGHNA and YSLEER. The V and J ends lost 1 base and 6 bases respectively, with 12 bases between them.

The DNA of the CDR3 is TGTGCCAGCAGTGAATATCCTACAGGGGTCTACGAGCAGTACTTC. Translating it yields CASSEYPTGVYEQYF. The chain has TRBV25-1 and TRBJ2-5; 7 nucleotides line up with TRBD1. The better agreement between TRBJ2-7 and the DNA end casts doubt on the J call. The CDR3 consists of 15 residues. CDR1 and CDR2 from the germline V gene are MGHDK and SYGVNS.

This clone showed up just once. The chain carries TRBV9 and TRBJ2-6; 8 nucleotides line up with TRBD2. Germline CDR1 and CDR2: SGDLS and YYNGEE. Trimming at V came to 2 bases and at J to 0 bases, leaving 4 bases not matched to a gene. This CDR3 contains 17 residues. CDR3 in amino acids: CASSVLAGLSGANVLTF. In DNA, the CDR3 is TGTGCCAGCAGCGTCCTAGCGGGCCTCTCTGGGGCCAACGTCCTGACTTTC.